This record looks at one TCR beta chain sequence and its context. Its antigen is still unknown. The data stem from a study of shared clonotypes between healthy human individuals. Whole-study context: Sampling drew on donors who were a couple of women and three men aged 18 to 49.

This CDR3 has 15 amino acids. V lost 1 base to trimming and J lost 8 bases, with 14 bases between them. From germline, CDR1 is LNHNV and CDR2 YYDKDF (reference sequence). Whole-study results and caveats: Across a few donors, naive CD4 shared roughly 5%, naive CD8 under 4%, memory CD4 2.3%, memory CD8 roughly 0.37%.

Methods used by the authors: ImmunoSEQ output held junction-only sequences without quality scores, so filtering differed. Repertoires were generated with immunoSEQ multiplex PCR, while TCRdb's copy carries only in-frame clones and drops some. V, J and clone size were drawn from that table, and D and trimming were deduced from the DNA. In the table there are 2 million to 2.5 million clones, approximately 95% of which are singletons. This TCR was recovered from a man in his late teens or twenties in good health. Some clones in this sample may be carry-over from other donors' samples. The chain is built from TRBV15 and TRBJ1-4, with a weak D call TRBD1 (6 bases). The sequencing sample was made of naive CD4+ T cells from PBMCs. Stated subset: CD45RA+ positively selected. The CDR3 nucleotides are TGTGCCACCAGCAGAGTTAGGGGGGTCGACGAAAAACTGTTTTTT. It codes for CATSRVRGVDEKLFF.